These 31 T cell receptor beta chains share one sample of origin, sequenced in a study of T cell responses to AZD1222 COVID-19 vaccine. TCRdb keeps only in-frame clones here, not all; method: immunoSEQ multiplex PCR. In the table there are approximately 100,000 clones, around nine tenths of which are singletons. Here the sequenced sample was peripheral blood, taken on day 0 of AZD1222 vaccination. The origin of the receptors is an adult in good health.

The rearrangement uses TRBV7-9 and TRBJ1-1, with TRBD1 matching 7 bases. Germline trimming cut 4 bases from V and 3 bases from J; bases unmatched to any gene: 2. CDR3 length equals 13 residues. CDR1 SEHNR and CDR2 FQNEAQ come from the germline V gene (reference sequence). The CDR3 spells CASSYTGDTEAFF. The CDR3 nucleotides are TGTGCCAGCAGCTATACAGGGGACACTGAAGCTTTCTTT. Looking up the rest from reference TRBV7-9 and TRBJ1-1 gives the full variable domain: DTGVSQNPRHKITKRGQNVTFRCDPISEHNRLYWYRQTLGQGPEFLTYFQNEAQLEKSRLLSDRFSAERPKGSFSTLEIQRTEQGDSAMYLCASSYTGDTEAFFGQGTRLTVV.

The chain carries TRBV6-6 and TRBJ2-7; 8 positions match TRBD2. Trimming took 0 bases from V and 0 from J; bases not matched to a gene: 1. Germline lookup yields CDR1 MNHNY and CDR2 SVGAGI (reference sequence). The CDR3 contains 15 residues. The CDR3, as DNA: TGTGCCAGCAGTTACTCGAGCGGGAGCTCCTACGAGCAGTACTTC. This sequence encodes CASSYSSGSSYEQYF.

CDR3 nucleotides: TGTGCCAGTCGCCGGAACTTGAACACTGAAGCTTTCTTT. Translation gives CASRRNLNTEAFF. This chain connects TRBV14 to TRBJ1-1; D remains unclear. Germline loops: CDR1 SGHDN, CDR2 FVKESK. The V gene lost 9 bases and the J gene lost 0 bases, with 11 bases spanning the gap. The CDR3 loop spans 13 amino acids. The variable domain in full, with the rest retrieved from reference TRBV14 and TRBJ1-1, is EAGVTQFPSHSVIEKGQTVTLRCDPISGHDNLYWYRRVMGKEIKFLLHFVKESKQDESGMPNNRFLAERTGGTYSTLKVQPAELEDSGVYFCASRRNLNTEAFFGQGTRLTVV.

The gene calls are TRBV3-1 (or the pseudogene TRBV3-2) and TRBJ1-4; 7 bases map to TRBD1. The junction had 6 bases not matched to a gene; V was cut back by 0 bases and J by 8 bases. CDR3 length: 15 amino acids. Germline values: CDR1 LGHDT, CDR2 YNNKEL (reference sequence). The CDR3 DNA is TGTGCCAGCAGCCAAGATCAACAGGGGTACGAAAAACTGTTTTTT. Its protein is CASSQDQQGYEKLFF.

The chain couples TRBV4-1 to TRBJ2-1; 12 bases map to TRBD2. From germline, CDR1 is MGHRA and CDR2 YSYEKL. J lost 8 bases, V lost 1 base, and 3 bases had no gene match. The CDR3 length is 15 residues. The CDR3 bases are TGCGCCAGCAGCCAAGTACTAGCGGGGGGCTATGAGCAGTTCTTC. The encoded protein is CASSQVLAGGYEQFF.

The rearrangement uses TRBV18 and TRBJ1-1; TRBD1 matches at 8 bases. V dropped 8 bases and J dropped 9; count of bases not matched to a gene: 20. From germline, CDR1 is KGHSH and CDR2 LQKENI. CDR3 length: 16 residues. The CDR3 nucleotides read TGTGCCAGCCGCACGGCAGTAGGACAGGGTGACAATAAAGCTTTCTTT. Its protein is CASRTAVGQGDNKAFF. The entire variable domain, with the rest obtained from reference TRBV18 and TRBJ1-1, is as follows: NAGVMQNPRHLVRRRGQEARLRCSPMKGHSHVYWYRQLPEEGLKFMVYLQKENIIDESGMPKERFSAEFPKEGPSILRIQQVVRGDSAAYFCASRTAVGQGDNKAFFGQGTRLTVV.

The chain combines TRBV28 with TRBJ1-1; D gene uncertain. Per germline, CDR1 MDHEN and CDR2 SYDVKM. This CDR3 has 10 residues. V lost 6 bases to trimming and J lost 7 bases, with 6 bases between them. This chain's CDR3 is CASSRVEAFF. The CDR3 DNA is TGTGCCAGCAGCCGTGTTGAAGCTTTCTTT.

This sequence joins TRBV19 and TRBJ1-2; TRBD1 is a possible D gene (5 bases). There are 14 residues in the CDR3. V was trimmed by 4 bases and J by 4 bases, leaving 13 bases between them. Germline CDR1 and CDR2: LNHDA and SQIVND (reference sequence). In DNA, the CDR3 is TGTGCCAGTAGTACTTCGACAGTCTTCTATGGCTACACCTTC. Translated: CASSTSTVFYGYTF.

V gene TRBV7-2 combines with J gene TRBJ1-1, with 7 bases lining up with TRBD1. The V segment lost 5 bases and the J segment 1 base; nucleotides outside the gene matches: 7. Germline V gene sequence: CDR1 SGHTA, CDR2 FQGNSA. The CDR3 covers 15 residues. Written as DNA, the CDR3 is TGTGCCAGCAGCCAGGGAGGGACAGCGAACACTGAAGCTTTCTTT. Translating gives CASSQGGTANTEAFF.

This chain joins TRBV7-3 and TRBJ1-1, with D maybe TRBD1 (5 bases). V was clipped by 1 base and J by 8 bases, with 17 bases between them. Germline V gene sequence: CDR1 SGHTA, CDR2 FQGTGA. This CDR3 contains 15 residues. Here the CDR3 DNA reads TGTGCCAGCAGCTTAATGGGACTCCAAGCGGACGAAGCTTTCTTT. Its translation: CASSLMGLQADEAFF.

This clone was recorded once. The rearrangement uses TRBV5-5 and TRBJ2-7, with D unclear. CDR1 is SGHKS, CDR2 YYEKEE, per germline (reference sequence). V was trimmed by 3 bases and J by 3 bases, leaving 16 bases between them. The CDR3 runs to 15 residues. CDR3 in amino acids: CASSSIHGPIYEQYF. The DNA for the CDR3 is TGTGCCAGCAGCTCGATACACGGACCTATCTACGAGCAGTACTTC.

This clone was picked up one time. The rearrangement uses TRBV13 and TRBJ1-5, with D unclear. The V gene's germline CDR1 is PRHDT and CDR2 FYEKMQ (reference sequence). This CDR3 contains 16 residues. Trimming took 2 bases from V and 2 from J, leaving 13 bases between them. CDR3 bases: TGTGCCAGCAGCTTAAGCTTAGGCCGGGGCAATCAGCCCCAGCATTTT. This encodes CASSLSLGRGNQPQHF.

The V gene is TRBV7-3, the J gene TRBJ2-3; a possible D gene is TRBD2 (6 bases). The germline CDR1 and CDR2 sequences are SGHTA and FQGTGA. CDR3 length: 16 residues. V was pared by 6 bases and J by 5 bases, with 21 bases between. In DNA form, the CDR3 reads TGTGCCAGCAGTCGTAATCCGGGACTGGGGGTAGATACGCAGTATTTT. Encoded protein: CASSRNPGLGVDTQYF.

The rearrangement links TRBV6-5 to TRBJ1-5, with D maybe TRBD1 (5 bases). V was pared by 5 bases and J by 3 bases, with 14 bases between. CDR3 length: 15 residues. Per the germline V gene, CDR1 is MNHEY and CDR2 is SVGAGI. In DNA, the CDR3 is TGTGCCAGCAGTCGAGACAGAATCAACAATCAGCCCCAGCATTTT. It encodes CASSRDRINNQPQHF.

The gene calls are TRBV5-1 and TRBJ1-1; D remains ambiguous. Germline V gene sequence: CDR1 SGHRS, CDR2 YFSETQ. The germline V and J ends were trimmed by 0 bases and 4 bases, with 4 bases remaining between them. The CDR3 loop spans 12 amino acids. The CDR3 loop is CASSLDVTEAFF. CDR3 coding DNA: TGCGCCAGCAGCTTGGATGTCACTGAAGCTTTCTTT.

The V gene is TRBV19, the J gene TRBJ1-1; D remains unclear. V was trimmed by 0 bases and J by 5 bases, leaving 10 bases between them. The CDR3 spans 14 residues. CDR1 LNHDA and CDR2 SQIVND come from the germline V gene (reference sequence). In DNA form, the CDR3 reads TGTGCCAGTAGTATAGATTGGGCAGGTACTGAAGCTTTCTTT. As protein: CASSIDWAGTEAFF.

V usage is TRBV30 and J usage is TRBJ1-2; TRBD1 is a possible D gene (5 bases). V lost 7 bases and J 4 bases, leaving 19 bases between the germline ends. CDR3 length: 14 residues. Germline V gene data show CDR1 as GTSNPN and CDR2 as SVGIG (reference sequence). This CDR3 is CASTLGNQGYGYTF. As DNA, the CDR3 is TGTGCCTCAACTTTGGGAAATCAGGGCTATGGCTACACCTTC.

This clone was counted between two and nine times. This rearrangement joins TRBV10-1 to TRBJ2-3, with D maybe TRBD2 (6 bases). Trimming took off 6 bases at V and 6 bases at J, with 7 bases between the two ends. The germline V gene encodes CDR1 WNHNN and CDR2 SYGVQD (reference sequence). The CDR3 contains 11 residues. This CDR3 reads CASSREDTQYF. The CDR3 DNA reads as TGCGCCAGCAGCCGGGAGGATACGCAGTATTTT.

The table lists this clone with a count of one. The rearrangement uses TRBV19 and TRBJ2-3; 10 nucleotides align to TRBD2. CDR1 is LNHDA, CDR2 SQIVND, per germline (reference sequence). V was clipped by 6 bases and J by 2 bases; unmatched bases: 8. The CDR3 covers 16 residues. CDR3 sequence (DNA): TGTGCCAGTAGGATGACAGGACTAGCGGACACAGATACGCAGTATTTT. Protein: CASRMTGLADTDTQYF.

V is TRBV29-1 and J is TRBJ2-3; weak D call: TRBD2 (6 bases). CDR1 is SQVTM, CDR2 ANQGSEA, per germline. CDR3 length: 15 residues. The CDR3 DNA follows: TGCAGGGGTTTTCTAGCGCGCCTATTCACAGATACGCAGTATTTT. It translates to CRGFLARLFTDTQYF.

The chain links TRBV7-9 to TRBJ2-1; no clear D. CDR3 length: 12 residues. The germline V and J ends were trimmed by 1 base and 5 bases, with 3 bases remaining between them. Germline assignment: CDR1 SEHNR and CDR2 FQNEAQ (reference sequence). CDR3 nucleotides: TGTGCCAGCAGCTTAGGAAACAATGAGCAGTTCTTC. It is translated as CASSLGNNEQFF.

This rearrangement joins TRBV19 to TRBJ1-3; D ambiguous. Germline CDR1 LNHDA, CDR2 SQIVND (reference sequence). The V end lost 10 bases, the J end lost 2 bases, and 15 bases lay between the germline ends. The CDR3 length is 14 residues. CDR3 coding DNA: TGTGCCACCCCGAATGATGGGCCTGGAAACACCATATATTTT. Amino acids: CATPNDGPGNTIYF.

The chain employs TRBV27 and TRBJ2-3, with a weak D call TRBD2 (5 bases). The ends were cut back, 6 bases at V and 3 bases at J, with 16 bases in the middle. Germline lookup yields CDR1 MNHEY and CDR2 SMNVEV (reference sequence). This CDR3 has 15 amino acids. CDR3 coding DNA: TGTGCCAGCAGCAAAGCGGTTAGTAGTACAGATACGCAGTATTTT. It is translated as CASSKAVSSTDTQYF.

The chain employs TRBV5-1 and TRBJ2-7, with D perhaps TRBD1 (6 bases). V shed 4 bases and J shed 3 bases, with 11 bases lying between them. The V gene's germline CDR1 is SGHRS and CDR2 YFSETQ. CDR3 size: 13 residues. CDR3 in DNA: TGCGCCAGCAGCCCCGGACAGTTCTACGAGCAGTACTTC. It specifies CASSPGQFYEQYF. The complete variable domain, with remaining parts taken from reference TRBV5-1 and TRBJ2-7, reads KAGVTQTPRYLIKTRGQQVTLSCSPISGHRSVSWYQQTPGQGLQFLFEYFSETQRNKGNFPGRFSGRQFSNSRSEMNVSTLELGDSALYLCASSPGQFYEQYFGPGTRLTVT.

This clone rates as medium-sized (0.01 to 0.1%). The J gene is TRBJ2-2, the V gene TRBV7-9; D is uncertain. Germline V CDR1 and CDR2: SEHNR, FQNEAQ (reference sequence). V gave up 5 bases and J gave up 3 bases, with 4 bases separating them. This CDR3 has 12 amino acids. The CDR3 loop is CASSPHTGELFF. CDR3 nucleotides: TGTGCCAGCAGCCCACACACCGGGGAGCTGTTTTTT.

The sample holds one count of this clone. This chain uses TRBV6-5 with TRBJ2-7; tentative D call: TRBD1 (5 bases). The V end was cut by 8 bases, the J end by 6 bases, with 8 bases between. This CDR3 region has 10 residues. Germline loops: CDR1 MNHEY, CDR2 SVGAGI. CDR3 coding DNA: TGTGCCAGCGGTAGGGGCGAGCAGTACTTC. This sequence encodes CASGRGEQYF.

The rearrangement links TRBV18 to TRBJ1-3, with D unclear. Between the trimmed V and J ends, which lost 3 bases and 4 bases, there was a span of 13 bases. The CDR3 extends over 15 amino acids. Per germline, CDR1 KGHSH and CDR2 LQKENI. DNA for the CDR3: TGTGCCAGCTCACCCAACCCCCGGGGAGGAAACACCATATATTTT. Encoded protein: CASSPNPRGGNTIYF.

The V and J genes are TRBV9 and TRBJ1-1; D may be TRBD1 (6 bases). Trimming removed 0 bases at V and 0 bases at J, with 9 bases between. Germline CDR1 and CDR2: SGDLS and YYNGEE. The CDR3 totals 15 residues. As DNA, the CDR3 is TGTGCCAGCAGCGTAGGGGGGGCATTGAACACTGAAGCTTTCTTT. Translation: CASSVGGALNTEAFF.

The chain carries TRBV9 and TRBJ1-2; 10 bases line up with TRBD1. The CDR3 is made up of 14 amino acids. V lost 5 bases to trimming and J lost 5 bases; unmatched junction nucleotides: 6. In germline, CDR1 is SGDLS, CDR2 YYNGEE. The CDR3 sequence: CASSQTGGVYGYTF. The CDR3, as DNA: TGTGCCAGCAGTCAGACAGGGGGCGTATATGGCTACACCTTC.

The gene calls are TRBV7-9 and TRBJ1-3, with no clear D. The CDR3 loop spans 13 amino acids. Trimming stripped 7 bases from V and 0 bases from J, with 7 bases between. Germline CDR1 is SEHNR and CDR2 is FQNEAQ (reference sequence). The CDR3: CASKVDSGNTIYF. The CDR3 nucleotides are TGTGCCAGCAAAGTAGACTCTGGAAACACCATATATTTT.

This clone was detected a few times. This chain links TRBV6-2 or TRBV6-3 with TRBJ1-4; TRBD1 is a possible D gene (5 bases). This CDR3 region has 14 residues. V was trimmed by 2 bases and J by 3 bases, leaving 7 bases between them. Per the germline V gene, CDR1 is MNHEY and CDR2 is SVGEGT. CDR3 sequence: CASSYGGANEKLFF. CDR3 in DNA: TGTGCCAGCAGTTACGGGGGGGCTAATGAAAAACTGTTTTTT.